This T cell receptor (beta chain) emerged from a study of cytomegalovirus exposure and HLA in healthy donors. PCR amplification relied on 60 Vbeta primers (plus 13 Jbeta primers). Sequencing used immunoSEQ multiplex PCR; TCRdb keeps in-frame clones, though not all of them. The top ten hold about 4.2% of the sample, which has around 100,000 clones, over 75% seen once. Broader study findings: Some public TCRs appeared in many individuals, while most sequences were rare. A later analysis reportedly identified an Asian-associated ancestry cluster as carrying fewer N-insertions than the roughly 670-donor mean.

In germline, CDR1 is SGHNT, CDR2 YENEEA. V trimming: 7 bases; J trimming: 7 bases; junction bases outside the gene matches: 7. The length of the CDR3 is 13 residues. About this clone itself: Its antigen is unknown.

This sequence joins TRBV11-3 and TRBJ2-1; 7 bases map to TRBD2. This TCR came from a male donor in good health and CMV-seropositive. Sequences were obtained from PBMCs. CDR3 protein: CASKGGSGNEQFF. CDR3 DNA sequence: TGTGCCAGCAAGGGCGGGAGTGGTAATGAGCAGTTCTTC.